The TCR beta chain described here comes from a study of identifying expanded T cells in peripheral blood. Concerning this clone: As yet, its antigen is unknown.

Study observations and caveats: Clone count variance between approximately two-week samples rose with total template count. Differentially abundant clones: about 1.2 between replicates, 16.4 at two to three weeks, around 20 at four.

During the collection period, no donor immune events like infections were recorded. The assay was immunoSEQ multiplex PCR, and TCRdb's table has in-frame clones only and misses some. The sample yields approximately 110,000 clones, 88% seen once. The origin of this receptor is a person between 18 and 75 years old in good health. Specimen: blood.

The CDR3 DNA sequence: TGCGCCAGCAGCTTGTCGCTGGAGGGCCTCTTAAACACCGGGGAGCTGTTTTTT. Translation gives CASSLSLEGLLNTGELFF. The chain couples TRBV5-1 to TRBJ2-2; perhaps TRBD2 as D (6 bases). The V end lost 1 base, the J end lost 2 bases, and 18 bases lay between the germline ends. The germline CDR1 and CDR2 sequences are SGHRS and YFSETQ. This CDR3 has 18 amino acids.